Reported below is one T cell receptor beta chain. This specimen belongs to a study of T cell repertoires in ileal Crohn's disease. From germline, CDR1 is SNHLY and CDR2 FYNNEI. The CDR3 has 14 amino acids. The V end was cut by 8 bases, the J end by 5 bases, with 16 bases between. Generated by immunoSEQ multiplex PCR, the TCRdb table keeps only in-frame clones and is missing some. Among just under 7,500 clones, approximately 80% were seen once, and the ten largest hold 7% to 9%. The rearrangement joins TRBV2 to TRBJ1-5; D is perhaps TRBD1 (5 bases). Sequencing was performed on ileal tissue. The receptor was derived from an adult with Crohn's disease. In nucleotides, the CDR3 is TGTGCCAGCGGTTTTCAGGGATCGCATCAGCCCCAGCATTTT. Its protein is CASGFQGSHQPQHF.